This TCR beta chain appears in the sequencing data of a study of shared T cell receptors in the human thymus. This clone was seen a few times. The CDR3 is made up of 17 amino acids. Germline trimming cut 1 base from V and 1 base from J; bases unmatched to any gene: 8. Germline V lookup: CDR1 SGHTA, CDR2 FQGNSA. Sequencing used immunoSEQ multiplex PCR; TCRdb keeps in-frame clones, though not all of them. Among some 660,000 clones listed, about 89% were seen once. The same sample was also studied in work on human thymus T cells. As that study records: Samples came from healthy Finnish infants during open corrective cardiac surgery. From resections taken during corrective heart surgery, the thymus tissue was obtained. Across thymic and blood repertoires, the usage of V and J genes appeared to be biased. Related reports documented highly overlapping thymic repertoires among unrelated individuals.

The chain recombines TRBV7-2 with TRBJ1-1, with 8 bases lining up with TRBD1. The TCR comes from a boy younger than two with a congenital heart defect. Sequencing was carried out using thymocytes. The CDR3 DNA is TGTGCCAGCAGCTTAGTGGGTGCGGACAGGGAGAACACTGAAGCTTTCTTT. This translates into CASSLVGADRENTEAFF. Supplemented by reference TRBV7-2 and TRBJ1-1, the full variable domain reads GAGVSQSPSNKVTEKGKDVELRCDPISGHTALYWYRQSLGQGLEFLIYFQGNSAPDKSGLPSDRFSAERTGGSVSTLTIQRTQQEDSAVYLCASSLVGADRENTEAFFGQGTRLTVV.